The 6 T cell receptor beta chains given below trace back to one sample, sequenced in a study of blood T cell repertoires in COVID-19. The protocol was immunoSEQ multiplex PCR, while the TCRdb copy is restricted to in-frame clones and leaves out a portion. Of about 190,000 clones in the sample, around 79% are singletons; the top ten hold 13%. The sequenced material came from peripheral blood. Receptors were obtained from a man aged 45-65 years who had recovered from COVID-19.

The count of this clone is one. V is TRBV27 and J is TRBJ2-7, with TRBD2 matching over 7 bases. The CDR3 consists of 14 residues. Looked up from germline, CDR1 is MNHEY and CDR2 is SMNVEV (reference sequence). The trim removed 6 bases at V and 3 bases at J, leaving 8 bases unmatched. The CDR3 sequence: CASSWGGEGYEQYF. In DNA, the CDR3 is TGTGCCAGCAGCTGGGGGGGAGAAGGCTACGAGCAGTACTTC.

The V call is TRBV9, the J call TRBJ1-2; no clear D gene. Germline CDR1 reads SGDLS; CDR2 reads YYNGEE. The CDR3 is 14 residues long. V dropped 4 bases and J dropped 2 bases, with 12 bases sitting between them. CDR3 nucleotides: TGTGCCAGCAGCTCAAAGCCGGGGAACTATGGCTACACCTTC. Translated, it gives CASSSKPGNYGYTF.

This clone was recorded a few times. J is TRBJ2-1 and V is TRBV30, with 8 bases lining up with TRBD2. Germline V gene lookup returns CDR1 GTSNPN and CDR2 SVGIG (reference sequence). The ends lost 7 bases at V and 3 bases at J; junction bases unmatched: 5. CDR3 size: 13 residues. The CDR3 is CAYVSGVYNEQFF. CDR3 coding DNA: TGTGCCTACGTTAGCGGGGTCTACAATGAGCAGTTCTTC.

CDR3 nucleotides: TGTGCCAGCAGCTTAGCGCTCGTCAGCGGGAGTCAGATTAGTGGGGCCAACGTCCTGACTTTC. This encodes CASSLALVSGSQISGANVLTF. The chain recombines TRBV7-2 with TRBJ2-6, with 8 positions matching TRBD2. Germline V gene sequence: CDR1 SGHTA, CDR2 FQGNSA. The J segment lost 3 bases and the V segment lost 0 bases, leaving 16 bases of the junction unmatched. The CDR3 has 21 residues.

The chain carries TRBV14 and TRBJ2-4; 7 nucleotides agree with TRBD2. There are 17 residues in the CDR3. Germline CDR1 is SGHDN and CDR2 is FVKESK. J was trimmed by 0 bases and V by 0 bases; bases with no gene match: 5. CDR3 in amino acids: CASSQEWPGGAKNIQYF. CDR3 coding DNA: TGTGCCAGCAGCCAAGAGTGGCCGGGAGGAGCCAAAAACATTCAGTACTTC.

The chain carries TRBV7-2 and TRBJ2-1; D is possibly TRBD1 (5 bases). V shed 5 bases and J shed 8 bases, with 16 bases lying between them. Germline assignment: CDR1 SGHTA and CDR2 FQGNSA. The CDR3 covers 14 residues. CDR3 DNA: TGTGCCAGCAGCGCTGGCATCCAGGGCTATGAGCAGTTCTTC. It yields the protein CASSAGIQGYEQFF.